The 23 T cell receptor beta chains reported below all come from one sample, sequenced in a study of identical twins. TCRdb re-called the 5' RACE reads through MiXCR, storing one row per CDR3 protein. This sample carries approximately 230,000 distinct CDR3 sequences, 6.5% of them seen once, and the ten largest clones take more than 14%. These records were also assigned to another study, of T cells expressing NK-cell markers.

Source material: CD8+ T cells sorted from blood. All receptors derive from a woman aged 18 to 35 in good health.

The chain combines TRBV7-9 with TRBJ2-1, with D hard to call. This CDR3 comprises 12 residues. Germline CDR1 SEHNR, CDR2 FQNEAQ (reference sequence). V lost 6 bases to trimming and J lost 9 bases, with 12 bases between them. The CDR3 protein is CASRPLSTEQFF. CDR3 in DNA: TGTGCCAGCAGGCCCTTGTCGACTGAGCAGTTCTTC. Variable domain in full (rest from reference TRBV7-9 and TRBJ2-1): DTGVSQNPRHKITKRGQNVTFRCDPISEHNRLYWYRQTLGQGPEFLTYFQNEAQLEKSRLLSDRFSAERPKGSFSTLEIQRTEQGDSAMYLCASRPLSTEQFFGPGTRLTVL.

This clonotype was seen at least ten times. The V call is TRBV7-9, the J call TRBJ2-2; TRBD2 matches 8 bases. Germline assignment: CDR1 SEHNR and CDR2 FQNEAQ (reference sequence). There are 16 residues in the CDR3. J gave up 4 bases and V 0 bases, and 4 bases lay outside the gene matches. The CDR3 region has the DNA TGTGCCAGCAGCTTAGCCGGGAGGGCTCCCACCGGGGAGCTGTTTTTT. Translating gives CASSLAGRAPTGELFF.

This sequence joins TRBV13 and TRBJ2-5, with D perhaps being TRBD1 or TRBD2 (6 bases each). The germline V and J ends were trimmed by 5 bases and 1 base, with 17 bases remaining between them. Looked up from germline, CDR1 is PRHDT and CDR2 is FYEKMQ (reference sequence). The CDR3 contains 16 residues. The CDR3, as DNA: TGTGCCAGCAGCCAGACCACGGGGGCAGGCCAAGAGACCCAGTACTTC. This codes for CASSQTTGAGQETQYF.

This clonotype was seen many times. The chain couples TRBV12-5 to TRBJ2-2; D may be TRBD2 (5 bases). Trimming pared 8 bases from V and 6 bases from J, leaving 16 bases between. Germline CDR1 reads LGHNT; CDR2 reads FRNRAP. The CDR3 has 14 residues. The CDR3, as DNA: TGTGCTAGTCCCCGGGAAGAAGGTCCCGGGGAGCTGTTTTTT. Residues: CASPREEGPGELFF.

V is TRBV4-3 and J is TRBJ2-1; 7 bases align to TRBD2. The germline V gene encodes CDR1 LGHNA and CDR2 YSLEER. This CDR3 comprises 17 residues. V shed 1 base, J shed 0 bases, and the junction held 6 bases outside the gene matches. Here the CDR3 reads CASSQGAGIGSYNEQFF. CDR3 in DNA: TGCGCCAGCAGCCAAGGAGCGGGGATAGGCTCCTACAATGAGCAGTTCTTC.

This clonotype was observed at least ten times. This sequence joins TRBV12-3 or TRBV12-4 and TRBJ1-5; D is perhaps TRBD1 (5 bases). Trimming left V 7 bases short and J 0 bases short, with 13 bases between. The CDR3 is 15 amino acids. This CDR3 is CASTVGEYSNQPQHF. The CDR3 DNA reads TGTGCCAGCACCGTAGGGGAGTATAGCAATCAGCCCCAGCATTTT.

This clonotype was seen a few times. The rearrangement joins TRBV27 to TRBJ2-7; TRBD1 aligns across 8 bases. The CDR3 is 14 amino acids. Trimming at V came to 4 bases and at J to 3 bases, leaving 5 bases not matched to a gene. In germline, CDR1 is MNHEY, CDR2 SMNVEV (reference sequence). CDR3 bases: TGTGCCAGCAGTTCGCTCAGGGGGCTCTACGAGCAGTACTTC. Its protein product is CASSSLRGLYEQYF.

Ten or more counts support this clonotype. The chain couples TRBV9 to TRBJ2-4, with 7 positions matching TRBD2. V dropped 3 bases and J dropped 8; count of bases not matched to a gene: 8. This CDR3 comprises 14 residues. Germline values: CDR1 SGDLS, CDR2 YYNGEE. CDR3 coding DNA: TGTGCCAGCAGCGGCGGGGAGGGAGGTTACATTCAGTACTTC. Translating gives CASSGGEGGYIQYF.

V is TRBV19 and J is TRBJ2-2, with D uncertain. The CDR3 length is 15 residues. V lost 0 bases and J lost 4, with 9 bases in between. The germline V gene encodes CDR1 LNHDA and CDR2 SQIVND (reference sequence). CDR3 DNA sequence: TGTGCCAGTAGTATAGAAGTCGGAGTCACCGGGGAGCTGTTTTTT. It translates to CASSIEVGVTGELFF.

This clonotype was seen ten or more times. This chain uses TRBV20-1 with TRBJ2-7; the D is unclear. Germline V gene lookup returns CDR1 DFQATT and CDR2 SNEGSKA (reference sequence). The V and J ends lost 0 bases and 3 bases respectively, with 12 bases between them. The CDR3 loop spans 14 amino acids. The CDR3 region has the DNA TGCAGTGCTAGAGATGACGTGTCGTACTACGAGCAGTACTTC. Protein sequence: CSARDDVSYYEQYF.

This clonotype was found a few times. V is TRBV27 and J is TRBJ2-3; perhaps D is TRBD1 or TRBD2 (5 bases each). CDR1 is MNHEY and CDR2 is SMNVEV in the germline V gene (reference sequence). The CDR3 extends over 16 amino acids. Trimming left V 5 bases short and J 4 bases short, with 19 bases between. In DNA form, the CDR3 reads TGTGCCAGCAGTCCCCTGGGACCCAAGGGGCCAGATACGCAGTATTTT. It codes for CASSPLGPKGPDTQYF.

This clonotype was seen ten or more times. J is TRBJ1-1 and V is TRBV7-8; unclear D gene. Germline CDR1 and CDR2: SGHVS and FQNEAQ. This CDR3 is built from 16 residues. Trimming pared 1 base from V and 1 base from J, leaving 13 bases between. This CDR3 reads CASSLEASHTNTEAFF. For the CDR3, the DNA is TGTGCCAGCAGCTTAGAAGCTTCCCACACGAACACTGAAGCTTTCTTT. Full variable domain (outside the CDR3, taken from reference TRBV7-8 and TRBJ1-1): GAGVSQSPRYKVAKRGQDVALRCDPISGHVSLFWYQQALGQGPEFLTYFQNEAQLDKSGLPSDRFFAERPEGSVSTLKIQRTQQEDSAVYLCASSLEASHTNTEAFFGQGTRLTVV.

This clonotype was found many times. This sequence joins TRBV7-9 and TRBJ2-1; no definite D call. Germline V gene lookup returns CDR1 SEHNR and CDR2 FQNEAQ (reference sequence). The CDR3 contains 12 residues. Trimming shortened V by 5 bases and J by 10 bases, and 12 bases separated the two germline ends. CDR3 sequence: CASSERPTEQFF. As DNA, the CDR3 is TGTGCCAGCAGCGAAAGACCTACCGAGCAGTTCTTC.

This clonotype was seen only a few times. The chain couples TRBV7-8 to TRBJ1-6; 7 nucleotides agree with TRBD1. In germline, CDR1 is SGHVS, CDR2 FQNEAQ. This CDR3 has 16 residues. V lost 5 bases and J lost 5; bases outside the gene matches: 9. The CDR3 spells CASSEPGTVNNSPLHF. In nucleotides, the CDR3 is TGTGCCAGCAGCGAACCCGGGACAGTAAATAATTCACCCCTCCACTTT.

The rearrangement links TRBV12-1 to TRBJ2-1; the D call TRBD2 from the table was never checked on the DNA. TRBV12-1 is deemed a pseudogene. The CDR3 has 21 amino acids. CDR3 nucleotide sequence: TGTGCCAGCAGCTTGAGGGTGTTCAAGGGCCTGACGGGCAGTGTTTTGAATGAGCAGTTCTTC. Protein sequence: CASSLRVFKGLTGSVLNEQFF.

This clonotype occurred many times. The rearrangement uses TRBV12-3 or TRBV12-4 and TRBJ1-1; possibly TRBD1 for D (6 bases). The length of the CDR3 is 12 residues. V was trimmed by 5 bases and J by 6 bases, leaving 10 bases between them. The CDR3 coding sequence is TGTGCCAGCAGTCCCACAGGGTCTGAAGCTTTCTTT. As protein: CASSPTGSEAFF.

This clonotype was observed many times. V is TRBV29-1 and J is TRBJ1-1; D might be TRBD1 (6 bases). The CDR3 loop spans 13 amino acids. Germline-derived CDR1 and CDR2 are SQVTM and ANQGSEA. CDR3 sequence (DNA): TGCAGTGCAATGGTAGGACAGACCTCTGAAGCTTTCTTT. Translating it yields CSAMVGQTSEAFF.

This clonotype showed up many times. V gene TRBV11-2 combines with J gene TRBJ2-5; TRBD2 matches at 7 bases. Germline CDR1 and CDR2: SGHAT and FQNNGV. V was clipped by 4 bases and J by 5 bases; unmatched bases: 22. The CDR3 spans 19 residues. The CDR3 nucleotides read TGTGCCAGCAGCTCATGGGGTAGGGCTCTAGCGGCACTACGGGAGACCCAGTACTTC. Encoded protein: CASSSWGRALAALRETQYF.

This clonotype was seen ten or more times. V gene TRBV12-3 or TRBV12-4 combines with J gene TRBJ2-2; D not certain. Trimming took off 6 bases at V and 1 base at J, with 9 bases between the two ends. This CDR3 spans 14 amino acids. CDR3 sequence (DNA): TGTGCCAGCAGCCCTTGGGAGAACACCGGGGAGCTGTTTTTT. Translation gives CASSPWENTGELFF.

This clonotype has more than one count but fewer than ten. CDR3 DNA sequence: TGTGCCAGCAGCTTAGTTTCGGTCGGGAACACTGAAGCTTTCTTT. Amino acids: CASSLVSVGNTEAFF. The chain links TRBV7-9 to TRBJ1-1, with D uncertain. Trimming pared 1 base from V and 1 base from J, leaving 10 bases between. The germline V gene has CDR1 SEHNR and CDR2 FQNEAQ (reference sequence). The CDR3 spans 15 residues.

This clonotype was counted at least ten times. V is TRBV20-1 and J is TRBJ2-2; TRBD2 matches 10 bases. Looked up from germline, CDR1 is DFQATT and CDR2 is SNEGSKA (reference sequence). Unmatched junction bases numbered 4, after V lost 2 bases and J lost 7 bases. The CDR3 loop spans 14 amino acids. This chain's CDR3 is CSARLAGESGELFF. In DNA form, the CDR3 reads TGCAGTGCTAGACTAGCGGGGGAGAGCGGGGAGCTGTTTTTT.

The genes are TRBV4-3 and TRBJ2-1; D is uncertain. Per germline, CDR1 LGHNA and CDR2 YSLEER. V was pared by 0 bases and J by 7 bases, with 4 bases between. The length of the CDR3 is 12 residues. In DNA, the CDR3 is TGCGCCAGCAGCCAAGAGCTGAATGAGCAGTTCTTC. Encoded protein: CASSQELNEQFF.

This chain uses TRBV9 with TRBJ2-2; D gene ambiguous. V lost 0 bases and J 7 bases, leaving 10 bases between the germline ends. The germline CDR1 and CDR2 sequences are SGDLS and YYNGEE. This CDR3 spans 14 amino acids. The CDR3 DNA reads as TGTGCCAGCAGCGTAGGAAATCCGGGCGGGGAGCTGTTTTTT. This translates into CASSVGNPGGELFF.